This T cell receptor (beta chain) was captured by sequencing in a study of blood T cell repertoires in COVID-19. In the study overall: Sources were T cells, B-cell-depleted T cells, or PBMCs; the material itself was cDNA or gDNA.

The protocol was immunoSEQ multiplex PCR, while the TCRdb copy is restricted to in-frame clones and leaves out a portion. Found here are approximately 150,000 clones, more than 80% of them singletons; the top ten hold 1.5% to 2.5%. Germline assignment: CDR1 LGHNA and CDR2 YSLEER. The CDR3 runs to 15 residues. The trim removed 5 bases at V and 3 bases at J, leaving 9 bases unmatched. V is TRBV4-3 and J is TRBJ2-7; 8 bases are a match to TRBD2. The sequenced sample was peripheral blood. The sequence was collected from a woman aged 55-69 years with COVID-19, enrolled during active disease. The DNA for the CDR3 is TGCGCCAGCAGCGCTCGAACTAGCGGAATCTACGAGCAGTACTTC. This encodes CASSARTSGIYEQYF.